The rows below give T cell receptor beta chains drawn from one sample of a study of cytomegalovirus exposure and HLA in healthy donors. Using immunoSEQ multiplex PCR, the repertoire was profiled, and TCRdb retains in-frame clones only, with some absent. The sample is made up of 70,000 or so clones, and the top ten hold roughly 0.8% of it. The specimen sequenced was PBMCs. Receptors were obtained from a boy aged 10-17 years in good health and CMV-seronegative. The CDR3 runs from the conserved cysteine through the conserved F or W. A D gene is named only where the DNA matches it firmly.

J | V | D | CDR3 | DNA
TRBJ1-4 | TRBV20-1 | . | CSAVEEKLFF | TGCAGTGCTGTAGAAGAAAAACTGTTTTTT
TRBJ2-7 | TRBV6-1 | . | CASSPWTGRVAQYF | TGTGCCAGCAGTCCGTGGACAGGGAGGGTTGCGCAGTACTTC
TRBJ2-2 | TRBV15 | . | CATSLTRTGELFF | TGTGCCACCAGCCTAACCCGCACCGGGGAGCTGTTTTTT
TRBJ2-3 | TRBV28 | . | CASSSDSKGSTDTQYF | TGTGCCAGCAGTTCGGACTCTAAAGGAAGTACAGATACGCAGTATTTT
TRBJ2-7 | TRBV11-2 | TRBD2 | CASSPSGGFSYEQYF | TGTGCCAGCAGCCCTAGCGGGGGGTTCTCCTACGAGCAGTACTTC
TRBJ1-5 | TRBV5-1 | . | CASSLAGERGQPQHF | TGCGCCAGCAGCTTGGCCGGGGAAAGAGGTCAGCCCCAGCATTTT
TRBJ2-2 | TRBV6-1 | TRBD1 | CASRTGTANTGELFF | TGTGCCAGCAGGACCGGGACAGCGAACACCGGGGAGCTGTTTTTT
TRBJ1-3 | TRBV5-5 | . | CASSLRTESGGNTIYF | TGTGCCAGCAGCTTAAGGACCGAAAGCGGGGGAAACACCATATATTTT
TRBJ1-2 | TRBV29-1 | . | CSVYLRTETYGYTF | TGCAGCGTTTATTTAAGGACAGAGACCTATGGCTACACCTTC
TRBJ1-1 | TRBV29-1 | . | CSVAPLTGFSTEAFF | TGCAGCGTTGCTCCCCTAACAGGGTTTAGCACTGAAGCTTTCTTT
TRBJ2-2 | TRBV7-9 | TRBD2 | CASSSPRLAGDTGELFF | TGTGCCAGCAGTAGCCCCCGGCTAGCGGGAGACACCGGGGAGCTGTTTTTT
TRBJ1-4 | TRBV4-1 | . | CASSPRSATNEKLFF | TGCGCCAGCAGCCCTCGCTCGGCAACTAATGAAAAACTGTTTTTT
TRBJ1-2 | TRBV6-1 | TRBD1 | CASSPQGALDYGYTF | TGTGCCAGCAGTCCACAGGGGGCGCTTGACTATGGCTACACCTTC
TRBJ1-1 | TRBV30 | . | CAFEPGTEAFF | TGTGCCTTCGAACCCGGGACTGAAGCTTTCTTT
TRBJ2-5 | TRBV6-5 | TRBD2 | CASSYSRGEETQYF | TGTGCCAGCAGTTACTCACGGGGGGAAGAGACCCAGTACTTC